This TCR beta chain is drawn from a study of early T cells in non-severe SARS-CoV-2 infection. This clonotype has ten or more counts. Unique molecular identifiers were added to individual cDNA molecules. TCRdb reprocessed the 5' RACE reads with MiXCR, giving one entry per CDR3 protein. This sample has over 50,000 distinct CDR3 sequences, with over 9.5% found just once. CDR1 and CDR2 (germline): MDHEN, SYDVKM. Trimming shortened V by 2 bases and J by 0 bases, and 6 bases separated the two germline ends. CDR3 length: 14 amino acids. The chain joins TRBV28 to TRBJ2-3, with TRBD1 as a possible D gene (5 bases). The receptor was isolated from an adult who was a healthcare worker with PCR-confirmed SARS-CoV-2 infection or an uninfected control (not recorded which). The sample was whole blood. The CDR3 nucleotides are TGTGCCAGCAGTTTAAGGGGTAGCACAGATACGCAGTATTTT. Translated: CASSLRGSTDTQYF.